The 25 T cell receptor beta chains given below trace back to one sample, sequenced in a study of technical replicates of blood from a handful of donors. Sequenced by immunoSEQ multiplex PCR; TCRdb stores in-frame clones only, minus some. The table records tens of thousands of clones, roughly 94% of them present only once. Sequencing used T cells isolated from PBMCs. All receptors come from a human donor in good health.

The V and J genes are TRBV30 and TRBJ2-7; D gene uncertain. CDR1 and CDR2 from the germline V gene are GTSNPN and SVGIG (reference sequence). Deletions cut 1 base from V and 5 bases from J, with 6 bases between. CDR3 length: 11 amino acids. This CDR3 reads CAWSGANEQYF. DNA of the CDR3: TGTGCCTGGAGTGGAGCTAACGAGCAGTACTTC.

V gene TRBV4-1 combines with J gene TRBJ2-1, with D possibly being TRBD2 (6 bases). The germline V gene encodes CDR1 MGHRA and CDR2 YSYEKL. V was pared by 3 bases and J by 12 bases, with 18 bases between. The CDR3 is 14 amino acids. As DNA, the CDR3 is TGCGCCAGCAGCCACCCCTTACCTGGGACTCGGCAGTTCTTC. Translated, it gives CASSHPLPGTRQFF.

V gene TRBV7-8 combines with J gene TRBJ2-7; 7 bases are a match to TRBD1. The CDR3 sequence is 13 residues long. CDR1 SGHVS and CDR2 FQNEAQ come from the germline V gene. V shed 5 bases, J shed 5 bases, and the junction held 6 bases outside the gene matches. The CDR3 sequence is CASSLRTGDEQYF. DNA of the CDR3: TGTGCCAGCAGCCTAAGAACAGGGGACGAGCAGTACTTC.

The chain is built from TRBV20-1 and TRBJ2-1; unclear D gene. Trimming stripped 1 base from V and 6 bases from J, with 4 bases between. Germline V CDR1 and CDR2: DFQATT, SNEGSKA (reference sequence). The CDR3 is 11 amino acids. This CDR3 is CSARVLNEQFF. The CDR3 nucleotides are TGCAGTGCTAGAGTACTCAATGAGCAGTTCTTC.

With regard to this clone: Mismatch with germline at one junction end may stem from a read error. The chain couples TRBV5-4 to TRBJ2-7, with D perhaps matching TRBD2 (5 bases). Germline V gene sequence: CDR1 SGHNT, CDR2 YYREEE (reference sequence). The length of the CDR3 is 13 residues. Written as DNA, the CDR3 is TGTGCCAGCAGCTTGTTACCCCCGGACTCGCCTGAATTC. Translating gives CASSLLPPDSPEF. Based on the CDR3 plus reference TRBV5-4 and TRBJ2-7, the full variable domain is ETGVTQSPTHLIKTRGQQVTLRCSSQSGHNTVSWYQQALGQGPQFIFQYYREEENGRGNFPPRFSGLQFPNYSSELNVNALELDDSALYLCASSLLPPDSPEFGPGTRLTVT.

The genes are TRBV7-9 and TRBJ2-5, with 9 nucleotides matching TRBD2. CDR1 and CDR2 from the germline V gene are SEHNR and FQNEAQ (reference sequence). V gave up 5 bases and J gave up 0 bases; unmatched junction bases: 10. The CDR3 spans 17 residues. The CDR3 spells CASSRRLAATNQETQYF. The CDR3 coding sequence is TGTGCCAGCAGCCGAAGACTAGCGGCGACAAACCAAGAGACCCAGTACTTC.

The gene calls are TRBV7-2 and TRBJ2-2; 13 nucleotides line up with TRBD2. Germline V gene lookup returns CDR1 SGHTA and CDR2 FQGNSA. The CDR3 runs 16 residues. V dropped 4 bases and J dropped 6; count of bases not matched to a gene: 5. CDR3 in amino acids: CASSYGLAGAPGELFF. The CDR3 coding sequence is TGTGCCAGCAGCTATGGACTAGCGGGAGCCCCCGGGGAGCTGTTTTTT.

The chain uses TRBV7-2 and TRBJ1-1; D gene ambiguous. V was trimmed by 5 bases and J by 2 bases, leaving 12 bases between them. Germline CDR1 is SGHTA and CDR2 is FQGNSA. CDR3 length: 14 amino acids. CDR3 DNA: TGTGCCAGCAGCCGACTCCTTGTAAACACTGAAGCTTTCTTT. Encoded protein: CASSRLLVNTEAFF.

V is TRBV7-9 and J is TRBJ1-2; D possibly corresponds to TRBD1 (6 bases). The V gene's germline CDR1 is SEHNR and CDR2 FQNEAQ (reference sequence). The ends were cut back, 5 bases at V and 2 bases at J, with 21 bases in the middle. CDR3 length equals 17 residues. The CDR3 nucleotides read TGTGCCAGCAGCCCCGCCCGGGACATAACTATCAACTATGGCTACACCTTC. Protein product: CASSPARDITINYGYTF. The full variable domain, rest sourced from reference TRBV7-9 and TRBJ1-2, is DTGVSQNPRHKITKRGQNVTFRCDPISEHNRLYWYRQTLGQGPEFLTYFQNEAQLEKSRLLSDRFSAERPKGSFSTLEIQRTEQGDSAMYLCASSPARDITINYGYTFGSGTRLTVV.

This clone showed up just once. The chain uses TRBV11-2 and TRBJ2-7; D unresolved. Trimming pared 3 bases from V and 0 bases from J, leaving 12 bases between. CDR3 length: 15 amino acids. Germline V gives CDR1 SGHAT, CDR2 FQNNGV. The CDR3: CASSFEWAGSYEQYF. Here the CDR3 DNA reads TGTGCCAGCAGCTTTGAGTGGGCCGGCTCCTACGAGCAGTACTTC.

This chain joins TRBV5-4 and TRBJ2-5, with TRBD2 matching over 15 bases. J was trimmed by 3 bases and V by 0 bases; bases with no gene match: 0. This CDR3 is 16 amino acids long. The V gene's germline CDR1 is SGHNT and CDR2 YYREEE (reference sequence). This CDR3 reads CASSLGTSGREETQYF. CDR3 nucleotide sequence: TGTGCCAGCAGCTTGGGGACTAGCGGGAGGGAAGAGACCCAGTACTTC. Filled out from reference TRBV5-4 and TRBJ2-5, the complete variable domain reads ETGVTQSPTHLIKTRGQQVTLRCSSQSGHNTVSWYQQALGQGPQFIFQYYREEENGRGNFPPRFSGLQFPNYSSELNVNALELDDSALYLCASSLGTSGREETQYFGPGTRLLVL.

The V and J genes are TRBV9 and TRBJ2-7, with TRBD1 identical over 12 bases. The CDR3 loop spans 15 amino acids. The V and J ends lost 0 bases and 7 bases, in that order; junction bases with no gene match: 5. The V gene's germline CDR1 is SGDLS and CDR2 YYNGEE. The CDR3 nucleotides are TGTGCCAGCAGCGTAGAGGGACAGGGGGCGTGGGAGCAGTACTTC. Translating gives CASSVEGQGAWEQYF.

V usage is TRBV11-3 and J usage is TRBJ2-7, with 8 bases matching TRBD1. Trimming cost V 2 bases and J 5 bases; bases outside gene matches: 5. The CDR3 totals 14 residues. Germline-derived CDR1 and CDR2 are SGHNT and YENEEA. CDR3 protein: CASSLPDRGNEQYF. In DNA form, the CDR3 reads TGTGCCAGCAGCTTACCAGACAGGGGCAACGAGCAGTACTTC.

The chain joins TRBV20-1 to TRBJ2-7; D remains ambiguous. The V end was cut by 1 base, the J end by 9 bases, with 7 bases between. The V gene's germline CDR1 is DFQATT and CDR2 SNEGSKA (reference sequence). This CDR3 has 10 residues. CDR3 DNA sequence: TGCAGTGCTAGAGTACGCGGGCAGTACTTC. It codes for CSARVRGQYF.

This clone was counted a single time. The rearrangement uses TRBV13 and TRBJ2-5; the D is unclear. Between the trimmed V and J ends, which lost 3 bases and 0 bases, there was a span of 11 bases. The CDR3 covers 15 residues. The germline V gene encodes CDR1 PRHDT and CDR2 FYEKMQ (reference sequence). The CDR3 region has the DNA TGTGCCAGCAGCTTTTCCGGGTCGTACCAAGAGACCCAGTACTTC. Protein: CASSFSGSYQETQYF. The full variable domain, rest sourced from reference TRBV13 and TRBJ2-5, is AAGVIQSPRHLIKEKRETATLKCYPIPRHDTVYWYQQGPGQDPQFLISFYEKMQSDKGSIPDRFSAQQFSDYHSELNMSSLELGDSALYFCASSFSGSYQETQYFGPGTRLLVL.

The chain combines TRBV6-5 with TRBJ2-1; D perhaps matches TRBD1 (5 bases). Germline CDR1 MNHEY, CDR2 SVGAGI. Trimming shortened V by 0 bases and J by 3 bases, and 12 bases separated the two germline ends. CDR3 length: 16 amino acids. The chain's CDR3 is CASSYSMGQVYNEQFF. The DNA for the CDR3 is TGTGCCAGCAGTTACTCGATGGGGCAGGTCTACAATGAGCAGTTCTTC.

V is TRBV6-6 and J is TRBJ1-2; 8 nucleotides align to TRBD1. Germline-derived CDR1 and CDR2 are MNHNY and SVGAGI (reference sequence). CDR3 length: 14 residues. V lost 6 bases and J lost 2; bases outside the gene matches: 5. CDR3 sequence: CASSGQGKNYGYTF. CDR3 DNA: TGTGCCAGCAGCGGACAGGGAAAAAACTATGGCTACACCTTC.

The chain uses TRBV6-5 and TRBJ2-2; 7 nucleotides match TRBD1. CDR1 is MNHEY and CDR2 is SVGAGI in the germline V gene. Unmatched junction bases numbered 6, after V lost 0 bases and J lost 8 bases. The CDR3 has 15 residues. The CDR3 sequence is CASSYSAGGSGELFF. In DNA, the CDR3 is TGTGCCAGCAGTTACTCGGCAGGGGGATCTGGGGAGCTGTTTTTT.

This clone has only one observation. The V gene is TRBV11-3, the J gene TRBJ2-3; 7 bases map to TRBD2. The length of the CDR3 is 17 residues. Germline CDR1 is SGHNT and CDR2 is YENEEA. J gave up 5 bases and V 3 bases, and 14 bases lay outside the gene matches. CDR3 bases: TGTGCCAGCAGCTTCGGACCCTGGGCGGGAGAAGGAGATACGCAGTATTTT. This codes for CASSFGPWAGEGDTQYF.

The rearrangement uses TRBV25-1 and TRBJ1-1; D call uncertain. This CDR3 has 11 amino acids. The ends were cut back, 7 bases at V and 5 bases at J, with 8 bases in the middle. Germline loops: CDR1 MGHDK, CDR2 SYGVNS. The CDR3 nucleotides are TGTGCCAGCATAAGCCGGACTGAAGCTTTCTTT. Protein product: CASISRTEAFF.

The chain has TRBV7-9 and TRBJ2-5; 7 nucleotides match TRBD2. Trimming took 3 bases from V and 2 from J; bases not matched to a gene: 6. Germline assignment: CDR1 SEHNR and CDR2 FQNEAQ (reference sequence). The CDR3 spans 15 residues. As DNA, the CDR3 is TGTGCCAGCAGCTTCAGCGGGATGGGACAAGAGACCCAGTACTTC. Its protein product is CASSFSGMGQETQYF. The variable domain in full, with the rest retrieved from reference TRBV7-9 and TRBJ2-5, is DTGVSQNPRHKITKRGQNVTFRCDPISEHNRLYWYRQTLGQGPEFLTYFQNEAQLEKSRLLSDRFSAERPKGSFSTLEIQRTEQGDSAMYLCASSFSGMGQETQYFGPGTRLLVL.

The chain combines TRBV9 with TRBJ2-3; a weak D match, TRBD1 (6 bases). The CDR3 totals 16 residues. Germline V gene sequence: CDR1 SGDLS, CDR2 YYNGEE. The V end lost 1 base, the J end lost 4 bases, and 16 bases lay between the germline ends. As DNA, the CDR3 is TGTGCCAGCAGCGTACCACCTCAGGGGAGTGCAGATACGCAGTATTTT. Amino acids: CASSVPPQGSADTQYF.

The chain combines TRBV27 with TRBJ2-3; 9 nucleotides align to TRBD2. Losses at the gene ends were 4 bases for V and 4 bases for J; bases not matched to a gene: 6. CDR1 is MNHEY, CDR2 SMNVEV, per germline (reference sequence). The CDR3 sequence is 15 residues long. The CDR3: CASSYFSGSSDTQYF. CDR3 bases: TGTGCCAGCAGTTATTTTAGCGGGAGTTCAGATACGCAGTATTTT.

This clone was found a few times. CDR3 region: CASSELRGRTEAFF. The CDR3 DNA sequence: TGCGCCAGCAGTGAGCTTAGGGGCAGGACTGAAGCTTTCTTT. The J gene is TRBJ1-1, the V gene TRBV10-1, with a possible D match to TRBD1 (5 bases). Germline CDR1 and CDR2: WNHNN and SYGVQD (reference sequence). The CDR3 loop spans 14 amino acids. V gave up 2 bases and J gave up 5 bases, with 12 bases separating them.

The V call is TRBV28, the J call TRBJ2-3, with 9 bases aligning to TRBD2. Germline-derived CDR1 and CDR2 are MDHEN and SYDVKM. Losses at the gene ends were 3 bases for V and 6 bases for J; bases not matched to a gene: 7. The CDR3 runs 15 residues. CDR3 protein: CASSLGGRARDTQYF. CDR3 DNA: TGTGCCAGCAGTTTGGGCGGGAGGGCCCGGGATACGCAGTATTTT.